What follows are 17 T cell receptor beta chains derived from one specimen sequenced in a study of T cells in localized non-small cell lung cancer. The repertoire was sequenced with immunoSEQ multiplex PCR; TCRdb's copy has only in-frame clones and lacks some. The data show about 33,000 clones, under 90% seen once. This sample comprised peripheral blood, obtained before any cancer treatment. Source of these receptors: a man aged 35 to 69 with stage I lung adenocarcinoma.

V is TRBV18 and J is TRBJ2-5; the D is unclear. V was cut by 3 bases and J by 5 bases, with 7 bases left in between. The CDR3 totals 12 residues. CDR1 and CDR2 from the germline V gene are KGHSH and LQKENI. The CDR3 bases are TGTGCCAGCTCACCCTCCAGGGAGACCCAGTACTTC. This sequence encodes CASSPSRETQYF.

The J gene is TRBJ2-7, the V gene TRBV5-5, with TRBD1 matching over 7 bases. This CDR3 is 15 amino acids long. From germline, CDR1 is SGHKS and CDR2 YYEKEE (reference sequence). V was clipped by 2 bases and J by 3 bases; unmatched bases: 8. CDR3 nucleotides: TGTGCCAGCAGCTTTAATTCGGGACAGAACTACGAGCAGTACTTC. As protein: CASSFNSGQNYEQYF.

This sequence joins TRBV29-1 and TRBJ2-1; 16 bases agree with TRBD2. Germline CDR1 is SQVTM and CDR2 is ANQGSEA. With 8 bases clipped from V and 8 bases from J, the junction kept 3 bases outside the gene matches. This CDR3 spans 13 amino acids. The CDR3 reads CSTGLAGGDEQFF. The CDR3, as DNA: TGCAGCACGGGACTAGCGGGGGGGGATGAGCAGTTCTTC.

This rearrangement joins TRBV7-2 to TRBJ1-3; D not resolved. The CDR3 sequence is 15 residues long. Germline values: CDR1 SGHTA, CDR2 FQGNSA. The ends were cut back, 2 bases at V and 1 base at J, with 9 bases in the middle. This chain's CDR3 is CASSLNRLSGNTIYF. The CDR3 DNA follows: TGTGCCAGCAGCTTAAATAGGCTATCTGGAAACACCATATATTTT.

The chain couples TRBV6-5 to TRBJ1-1, with D unresolved. Trimming shortened V by 2 bases and J by 1 base, and 2 bases separated the two germline ends. CDR1 is MNHEY, CDR2 SVGAGI, per germline. The CDR3 loop spans 12 amino acids. This CDR3 reads CASSYRNTEAFF. CDR3 bases: TGTGCCAGCAGTTACCGGAACACTGAAGCTTTCTTT.

This clone came up once. The CDR3: CASSQEVNTEAFF. CDR3 DNA: TGCGCCAGCAGCCAAGAAGTGAACACTGAAGCTTTCTTT. The chain uses TRBV4-1 and TRBJ1-1; no firm D call. V was clipped by 0 bases and J by 0 bases, with 2 bases between them. This CDR3 is 13 amino acids long. CDR1 and CDR2 from the germline V gene are MGHRA and YSYEKL.

The chain is built from TRBV9 and TRBJ2-7, with TRBD1 identical over 11 bases. This CDR3 region has 16 residues. CDR1 is SGDLS and CDR2 is YYNGEE in the germline V gene. Unmatched junction bases numbered 5, after V lost 1 base and J lost 2 bases. The chain's CDR3 is CASSVTGTGGAYEQYF. CDR3 nucleotide sequence: TGTGCCAGCAGCGTAACCGGGACAGGGGGGGCCTACGAGCAGTACTTC. The variable domain in full, completed from reference TRBV9 and TRBJ2-7, reads DSGVTQTPKHLITATGQRVTLRCSPRSGDLSVYWYQQSLDQGLQFLIQYYNGEERAKGNILERFSAQQFPDLHSELNLSSLELGDSALYFCASSVTGTGGAYEQYFGPGTRLTVT.

This chain links TRBV11-3 with TRBJ2-5, with no clear D. This CDR3 contains 13 residues. Germline CDR1 is SGHNT and CDR2 is YENEEA. V was trimmed by 1 base and J by 1 base, leaving 4 bases between them. CDR3 bases: TGTGCCAGCAGCTTAGGGCCCCAAGAGACCCAGTACTTC. Protein sequence: CASSLGPQETQYF.

This clone occurred a few times. This rearrangement joins TRBV7-8 to TRBJ2-7; no clear D gene. Germline loops: CDR1 SGHVS, CDR2 FQNEAQ. Trimming shortened V by 4 bases and J by 5 bases, and 21 bases separated the two germline ends. The CDR3 sequence is 16 residues long. CDR3 sequence reads: CASSSPAASTQDEQYF. CDR3 coding DNA: TGTGCCAGCAGCTCCCCCGCCGCCAGCACCCAAGACGAGCAGTACTTC.

The CDR3 sequence is CASSPWGGATDTQYF. In DNA, the CDR3 is TGTGCCAGCAGCCCCTGGGGGGGGGCCACAGATACGCAGTATTTT. The chain links TRBV11-2 to TRBJ2-3, with D perhaps matching TRBD2 (7 bases). The CDR3 contains 15 residues. V lost 5 bases, J lost 2 bases, and 14 bases lay in between. Germline values: CDR1 SGHAT, CDR2 FQNNGV.

The rearrangement uses TRBV10-3 and TRBJ2-7; the match to TRBD1 covers 8 bases. The V gene's germline CDR1 is ENHRY and CDR2 SYGVKD. With 3 bases clipped from V and 6 bases from J, the junction kept 4 bases outside the gene matches. The CDR3 runs 13 residues. CDR3 amino acids: CAISERTGSEQYF. DNA of the CDR3: TGTGCCATCAGTGAACGGACAGGGTCCGAGCAGTACTTC.

V and J are TRBV11-2 and TRBJ2-1; D possibly corresponds to TRBD2 (6 bases). In germline, CDR1 is SGHAT, CDR2 FQNNGV. Trimming took off 2 bases at V and 12 bases at J, with 11 bases between the two ends. CDR3 length equals 12 residues. The DNA of the CDR3 is TGTGCCAGCAGCTTACTAGCGAGGTCGCAGTTCTTC. Its protein is CASSLLARSQFF. The full variable domain, rest sourced from reference TRBV11-2 and TRBJ2-1, is EAGVAQSPRYKIIEKRQSVAFWCNPISGHATLYWYQQILGQGPKLLIQFQNNGVVDDSQLPKDRFSAERLKGVDSTLKIQPAKLEDSAVYLCASSLLARSQFFGPGTRLTVL.

This chain connects TRBV5-1 to TRBJ1-3, with a tentative D call TRBD1 (5 bases). Trimming took off 4 bases at V and 0 bases at J, with 11 bases between the two ends. The CDR3 length is 15 residues. Germline V gene data show CDR1 as SGHRS and CDR2 as YFSETQ. CDR3 nucleotides: TGCGCCAGCAGCCAAGGACACTCCTCTGGAAACACCATATATTTT. This encodes CASSQGHSSGNTIYF.

The chain is built from TRBV7-2 and TRBJ1-5; D uncertain. The V gene's germline CDR1 is SGHTA and CDR2 FQGNSA. V gave up 1 base and J gave up 6 bases, with 10 bases separating them. This CDR3 comprises 14 residues. This CDR3 reads CASSLGPVSQPQHF. Here the CDR3 DNA reads TGTGCCAGCAGCTTAGGGCCGGTCAGTCAGCCCCAGCATTTT.

J is TRBJ2-5 and V is TRBV11-1, with 9 bases identical to TRBD1. The DNA matches TRBJ2-7 better at its end, which makes the J call doubtful. The CDR3 runs 15 residues. Per germline, CDR1 SGHAT and CDR2 FQDESV (reference sequence). The CDR3: CASSQTGGLSYEQYF. CDR3 DNA: TGTGCCAGCAGCCAAACAGGGGGCCTGTCCTACGAGCAGTACTTC.

This chain connects TRBV15 to TRBJ2-3; no definite D call. Trimming cost V 0 bases and J 13 bases, with 14 bases left between them. The CDR3 is 13 residues long. Germline CDR1 is LNHNV and CDR2 is YYDKDF (reference sequence). The DNA for the CDR3 is TGTGCCACCAGCAGAGATCTTTCCCCCCATGAGTATTTT. This sequence encodes CATSRDLSPHEYF.

A note on this clone: The junction departs from germline at one end; a sequencing error may be responsible. The chain links TRBV5-1 to TRBJ1-2, with D possibly TRBD1 on 5 matching bases. Germline V gene data show CDR1 as SGHRS and CDR2 as YFSETQ. The CDR3 has 13 amino acids. The CDR3 nucleotides are TGCGCCAGCAGCTTGAACCTGGGGGACTCCCCACGCTTC. It translates to CASSLNLGDSPRF.